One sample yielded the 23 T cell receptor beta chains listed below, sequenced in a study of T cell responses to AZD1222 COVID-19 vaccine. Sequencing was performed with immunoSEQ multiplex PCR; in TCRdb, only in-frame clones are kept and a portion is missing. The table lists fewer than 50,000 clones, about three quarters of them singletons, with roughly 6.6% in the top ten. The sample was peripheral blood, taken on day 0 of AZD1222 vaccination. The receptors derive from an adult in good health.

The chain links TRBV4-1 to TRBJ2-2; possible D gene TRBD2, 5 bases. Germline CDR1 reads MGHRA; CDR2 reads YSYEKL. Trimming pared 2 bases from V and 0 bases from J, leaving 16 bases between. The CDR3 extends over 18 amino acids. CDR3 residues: CASSQRTPDRANTGELFF. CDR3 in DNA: TGCGCCAGCAGCCAAAGGACTCCCGATCGGGCGAACACCGGGGAGCTGTTTTTT.

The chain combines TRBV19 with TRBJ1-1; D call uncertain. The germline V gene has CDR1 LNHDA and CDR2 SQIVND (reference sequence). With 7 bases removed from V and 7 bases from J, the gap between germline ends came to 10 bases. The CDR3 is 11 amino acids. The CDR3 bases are TGTGCCAGTACCACGACGGTTGAAGCTTTCTTT. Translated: CASTTTVEAFF.

CDR3: CSVEYWGGGISGNTIYF. The CDR3 bases are TGCAGCGTTGAATATTGGGGAGGGGGCATCTCTGGAAACACCATATATTTT. The rearrangement uses TRBV29-1 and TRBJ1-3, with 7 positions matching TRBD1. Germline CDR1 reads SQVTM; CDR2 reads ANQGSEA. J was trimmed by 0 bases and V by 2 bases; bases with no gene match: 10. The CDR3 loop spans 17 amino acids.

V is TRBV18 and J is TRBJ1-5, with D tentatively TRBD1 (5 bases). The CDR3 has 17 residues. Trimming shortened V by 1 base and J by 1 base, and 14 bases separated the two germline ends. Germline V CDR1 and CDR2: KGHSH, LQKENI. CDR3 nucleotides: TGTGCCAGCTCACCACAGGGCACCGGGGGAAGCAATCAGCCCCAGCATTTT. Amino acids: CASSPQGTGGSNQPQHF. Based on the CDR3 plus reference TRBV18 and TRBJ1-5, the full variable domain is NAGVMQNPRHLVRRRGQEARLRCSPMKGHSHVYWYRQLPEEGLKFMVYLQKENIIDESGMPKERFSAEFPKEGPSILRIQQVVRGDSAAYFCASSPQGTGGSNQPQHFGDGTRLSIL.

The CDR3 DNA follows: TGTGCCAGCAGCTCGAGTAGGGACAGGGCCTACAATGAGCAGTTCTTC. Amino acids: CASSSSRDRAYNEQFF. The J gene is TRBJ2-1, the V gene TRBV7-8, with 9 positions matching TRBD1. V gave up 4 bases and J gave up 2 bases; unmatched junction bases: 6. From germline, CDR1 is SGHVS and CDR2 FQNEAQ. CDR3 length: 16 residues.

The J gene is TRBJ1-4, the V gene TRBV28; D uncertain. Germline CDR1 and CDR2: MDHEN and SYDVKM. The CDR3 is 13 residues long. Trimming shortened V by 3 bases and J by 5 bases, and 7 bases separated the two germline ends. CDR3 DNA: TGTGCCAGCAGTTTCGGCGGAAATGAAAAACTGTTTTTT. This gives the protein CASSFGGNEKLFF. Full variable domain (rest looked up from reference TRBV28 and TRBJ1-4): DVKVTQSSRYLVKRTGEKVFLECVQDMDHENMFWYRQDPGLGLRLIYFSYDVKMKEKGDIPEGYSVSREKKERFSLILESASTNQTSMYLCASSFGGNEKLFFGSGTQLSVL.

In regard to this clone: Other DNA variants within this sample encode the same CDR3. CDR3 nucleotide sequence: TGTGCCAGCAGCGTAGGACTAAACAATGAGCAGTTCTTC. Amino acid sequence: CASSVGLNNEQFF. The gene calls are TRBV9 and TRBJ2-1, with D possibly matching TRBD2 (5 bases). Germline loops: CDR1 SGDLS, CDR2 YYNGEE. V was cut by 0 bases and J by 5 bases, with 6 bases left in between. This CDR3 has 13 amino acids.

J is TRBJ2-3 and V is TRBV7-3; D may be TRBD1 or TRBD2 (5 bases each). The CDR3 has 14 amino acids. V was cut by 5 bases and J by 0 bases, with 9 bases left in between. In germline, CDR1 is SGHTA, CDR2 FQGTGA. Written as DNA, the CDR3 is TGTGCCAGCAGCCACGAGGGGAGCACAGATACGCAGTATTTT. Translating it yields CASSHEGSTDTQYF.

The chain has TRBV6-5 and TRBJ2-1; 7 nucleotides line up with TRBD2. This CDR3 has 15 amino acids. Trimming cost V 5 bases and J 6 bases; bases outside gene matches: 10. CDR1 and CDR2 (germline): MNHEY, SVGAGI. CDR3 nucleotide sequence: TGTGCCAGCAGTCCCGTGGAGCGGGATATCAATGAGCAGTTCTTC. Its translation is CASSPVERDINEQFF.

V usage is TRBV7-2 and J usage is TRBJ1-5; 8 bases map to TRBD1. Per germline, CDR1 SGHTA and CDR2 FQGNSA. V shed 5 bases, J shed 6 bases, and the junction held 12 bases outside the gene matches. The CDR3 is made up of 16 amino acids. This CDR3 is CASSAARTGPPQPQHF. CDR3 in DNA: TGTGCCAGCAGCGCCGCGCGGACAGGGCCCCCTCAGCCCCAGCATTTT.

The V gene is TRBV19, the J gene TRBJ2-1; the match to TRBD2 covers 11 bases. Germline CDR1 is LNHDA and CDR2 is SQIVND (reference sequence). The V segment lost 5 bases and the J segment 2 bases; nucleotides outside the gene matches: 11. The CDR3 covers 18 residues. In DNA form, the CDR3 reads TGTGCCAGTAGTGGTATGACTAGCGGGATGTTCCCCTACAATGAGCAGTTCTTC. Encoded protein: CASSGMTSGMFPYNEQFF.

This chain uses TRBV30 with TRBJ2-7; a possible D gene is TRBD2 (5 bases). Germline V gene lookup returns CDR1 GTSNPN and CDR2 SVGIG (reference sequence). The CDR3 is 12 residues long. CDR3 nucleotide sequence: TGTGCGGTGAGGGCTAGCTCCTACGAGCAGTACTTC. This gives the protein CAVRASSYEQYF.

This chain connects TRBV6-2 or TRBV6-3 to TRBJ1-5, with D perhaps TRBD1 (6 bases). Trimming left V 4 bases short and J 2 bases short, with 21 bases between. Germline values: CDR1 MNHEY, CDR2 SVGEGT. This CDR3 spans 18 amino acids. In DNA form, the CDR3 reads TGTGCCAGCAGTTCGCCCTCAACAGGGACGGTCGGCAATCAGCCCCAGCATTTT. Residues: CASSSPSTGTVGNQPQHF.

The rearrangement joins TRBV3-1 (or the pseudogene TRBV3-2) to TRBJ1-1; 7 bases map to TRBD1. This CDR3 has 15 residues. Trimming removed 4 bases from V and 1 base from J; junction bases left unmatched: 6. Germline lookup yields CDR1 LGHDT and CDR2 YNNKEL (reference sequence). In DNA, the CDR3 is TGTGCCAGCAGCCTTAGGACAGGAGGGAACACTGAAGCTTTCTTT. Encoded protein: CASSLRTGGNTEAFF.

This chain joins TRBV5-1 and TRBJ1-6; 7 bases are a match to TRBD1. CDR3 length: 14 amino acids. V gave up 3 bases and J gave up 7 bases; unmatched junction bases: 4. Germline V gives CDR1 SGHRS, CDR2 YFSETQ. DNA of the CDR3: TGCGCCAGCAGCTCGGGACAGCCCAATTCACCCCTCCACTTT. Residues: CASSSGQPNSPLHF.

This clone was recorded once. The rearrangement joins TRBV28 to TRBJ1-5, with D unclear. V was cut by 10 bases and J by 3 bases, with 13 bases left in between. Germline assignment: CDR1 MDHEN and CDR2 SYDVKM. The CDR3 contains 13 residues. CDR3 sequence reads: CATGLDTNQPQHF. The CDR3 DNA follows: TGTGCCACCGGGCTAGACACCAATCAGCCCCAGCATTTT.

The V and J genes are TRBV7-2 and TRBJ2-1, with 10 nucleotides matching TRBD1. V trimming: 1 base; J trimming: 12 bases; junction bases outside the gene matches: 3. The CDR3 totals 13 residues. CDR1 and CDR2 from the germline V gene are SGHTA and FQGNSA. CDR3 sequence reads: CASSLETGGRQFF. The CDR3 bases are TGTGCCAGCAGCTTAGAGACAGGGGGCAGGCAGTTCTTC.

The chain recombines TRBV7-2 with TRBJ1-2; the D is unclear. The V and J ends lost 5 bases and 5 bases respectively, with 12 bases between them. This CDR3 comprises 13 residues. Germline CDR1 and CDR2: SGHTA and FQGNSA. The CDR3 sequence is CASSTNPGYGYTF. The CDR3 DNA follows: TGTGCCAGCAGCACCAACCCTGGGTATGGCTACACCTTC.

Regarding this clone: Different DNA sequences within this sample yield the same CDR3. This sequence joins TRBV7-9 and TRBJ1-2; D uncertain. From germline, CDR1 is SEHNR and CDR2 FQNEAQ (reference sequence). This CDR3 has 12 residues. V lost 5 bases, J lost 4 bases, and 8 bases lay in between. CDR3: CASSLDSYGYTF. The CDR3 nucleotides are TGTGCCAGCAGCCTCGATTCCTATGGCTACACCTTC.

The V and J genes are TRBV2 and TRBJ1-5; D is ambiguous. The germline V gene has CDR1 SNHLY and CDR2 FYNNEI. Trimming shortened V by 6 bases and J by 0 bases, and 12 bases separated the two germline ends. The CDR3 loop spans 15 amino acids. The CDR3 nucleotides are TGTGCCAGCAGCTCTCGAGGCAATAGCAATCAGCCCCAGCATTTT. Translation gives CASSSRGNSNQPQHF.

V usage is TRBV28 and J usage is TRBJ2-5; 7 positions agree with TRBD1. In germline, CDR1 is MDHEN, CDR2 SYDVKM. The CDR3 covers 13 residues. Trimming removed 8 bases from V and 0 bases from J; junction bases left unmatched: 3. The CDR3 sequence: CASGQGDQETQYF. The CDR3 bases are TGTGCCAGCGGCCAGGGGGACCAAGAGACCCAGTACTTC.

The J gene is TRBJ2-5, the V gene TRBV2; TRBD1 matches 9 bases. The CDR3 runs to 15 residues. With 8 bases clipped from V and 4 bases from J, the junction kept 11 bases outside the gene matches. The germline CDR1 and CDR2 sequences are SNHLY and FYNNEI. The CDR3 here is CASGRKQGAGETQYF. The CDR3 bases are TGTGCCAGCGGAAGGAAACAGGGGGCAGGAGAGACCCAGTACTTC.

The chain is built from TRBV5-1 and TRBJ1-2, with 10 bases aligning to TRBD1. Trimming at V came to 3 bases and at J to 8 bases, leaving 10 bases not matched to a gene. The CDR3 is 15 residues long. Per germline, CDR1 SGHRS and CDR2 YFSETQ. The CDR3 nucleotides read TGCGCCAGCAGCTCCCTGACAGGGGGCGATGGCGGCTACACCTTC. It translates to CASSSLTGGDGGYTF.